This T cell receptor (beta chain) is drawn from a study of blood T cell repertoires in COVID-19. Some clones are missing from TCRdb's copy, which holds only in-frame ones; the method was immunoSEQ multiplex PCR. The data hold 200,000 to 250,000 clones, with 70% to 90% observed a single time. There are many counts of this clone. The cohort comprised adults aged roughly 18 to 90 years residing in about two dozen US areas. Participant-given clinical history determined each cohort assignment. This CDR3 region has 13 residues. V lost 1 base and J lost 5, with 7 bases in between. The V gene is TRBV12-3 or TRBV12-4, the J gene TRBJ2-3; no definite D call. The sample consisted of PBMCs or T cells enriched from blood (not recorded which). The receptor was isolated from a woman in her thirties or forties with acute COVID-19. CDR3 sequence reads: CASSLVAQDTQYF. The CDR3 DNA sequence: TGTGCCAGCAGTTTAGTAGCACAAGATACGCAGTATTTT.